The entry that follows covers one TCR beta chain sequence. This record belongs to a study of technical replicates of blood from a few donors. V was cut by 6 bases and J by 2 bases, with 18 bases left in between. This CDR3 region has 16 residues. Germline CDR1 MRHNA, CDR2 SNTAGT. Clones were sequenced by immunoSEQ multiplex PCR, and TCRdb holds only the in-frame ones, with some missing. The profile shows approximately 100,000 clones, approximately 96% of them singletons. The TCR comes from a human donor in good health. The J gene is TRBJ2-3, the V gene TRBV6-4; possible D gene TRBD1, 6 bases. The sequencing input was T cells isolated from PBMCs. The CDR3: CASSKDSQGPTDTQYF. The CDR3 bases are TGTGCCAGCAGCAAGGACAGTCAAGGCCCCACAGATACGCAGTATTTT.